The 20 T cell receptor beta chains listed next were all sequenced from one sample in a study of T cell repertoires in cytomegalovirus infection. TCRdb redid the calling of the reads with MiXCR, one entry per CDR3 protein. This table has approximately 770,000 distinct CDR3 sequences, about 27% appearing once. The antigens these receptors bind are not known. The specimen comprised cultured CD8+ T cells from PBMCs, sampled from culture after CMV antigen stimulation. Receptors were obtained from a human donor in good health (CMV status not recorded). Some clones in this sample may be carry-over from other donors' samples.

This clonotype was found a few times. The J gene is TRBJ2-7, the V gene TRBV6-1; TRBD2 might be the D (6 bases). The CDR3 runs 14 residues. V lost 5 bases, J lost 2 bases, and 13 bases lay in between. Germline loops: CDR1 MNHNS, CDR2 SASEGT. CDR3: CASSPLGGTYEQYF. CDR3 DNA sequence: TGTGCCAGCAGTCCCCTCGGGGGTACCTACGAGCAGTACTTC.

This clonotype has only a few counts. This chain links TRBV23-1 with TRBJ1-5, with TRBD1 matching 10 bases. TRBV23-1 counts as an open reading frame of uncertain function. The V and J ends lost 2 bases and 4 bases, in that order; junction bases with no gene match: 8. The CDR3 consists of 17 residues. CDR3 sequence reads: CASSQLLGTGDNQPQHF. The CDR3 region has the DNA TGCGCCAGCAGTCAACTTCTTGGGACAGGGGATAATCAGCCCCAGCATTTT.

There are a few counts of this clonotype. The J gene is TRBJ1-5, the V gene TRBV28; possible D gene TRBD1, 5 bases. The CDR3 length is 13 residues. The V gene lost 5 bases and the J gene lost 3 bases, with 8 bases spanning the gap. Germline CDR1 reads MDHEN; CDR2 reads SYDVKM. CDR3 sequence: CASSPGNNQPQHF. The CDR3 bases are TGTGCCAGCAGTCCAGGGAACAATCAGCCCCAGCATTTT.

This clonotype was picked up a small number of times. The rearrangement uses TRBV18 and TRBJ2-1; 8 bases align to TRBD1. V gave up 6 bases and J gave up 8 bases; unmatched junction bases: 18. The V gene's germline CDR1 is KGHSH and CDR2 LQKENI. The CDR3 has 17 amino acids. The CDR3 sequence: CASSPPDRASLADEQFF. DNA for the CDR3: TGTGCCAGCTCTCCCCCGGACAGGGCCTCTCTTGCCGATGAGCAGTTCTTC.

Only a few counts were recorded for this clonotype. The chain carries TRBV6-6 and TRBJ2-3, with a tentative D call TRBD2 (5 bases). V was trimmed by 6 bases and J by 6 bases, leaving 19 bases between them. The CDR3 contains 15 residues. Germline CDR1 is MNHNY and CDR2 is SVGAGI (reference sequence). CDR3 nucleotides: TGTGCCAGCAGGCCGACCTTGAGGGTATTGGATACGCAGTATTTT. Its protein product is CASRPTLRVLDTQYF.

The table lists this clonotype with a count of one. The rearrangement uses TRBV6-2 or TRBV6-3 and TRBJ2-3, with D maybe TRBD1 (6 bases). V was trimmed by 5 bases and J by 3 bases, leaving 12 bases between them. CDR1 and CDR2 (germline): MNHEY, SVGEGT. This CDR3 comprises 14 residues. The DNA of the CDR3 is TGTGCCAGCAGTGACCTTGGACAGACAGATACGCAGTATTTT. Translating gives CASSDLGQTDTQYF.

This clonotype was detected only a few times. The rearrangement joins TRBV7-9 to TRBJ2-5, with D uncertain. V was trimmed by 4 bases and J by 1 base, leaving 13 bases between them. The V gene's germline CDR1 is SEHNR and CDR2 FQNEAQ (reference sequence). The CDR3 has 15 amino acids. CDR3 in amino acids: CASSYPLNSQETQYF. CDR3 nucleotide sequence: TGTGCCAGCAGCTACCCTTTGAACAGCCAAGAGACCCAGTACTTC.

The DNA of the CDR3 is TGTGCCAGCAGTTCTTGGACTGACACTAACTATGGCTACACCTTC. Translated, it gives CASSSWTDTNYGYTF. V gene TRBV27 combines with J gene TRBJ1-2; no clear D gene. This CDR3 is 15 amino acids long. V gave up 4 bases and J gave up 0 bases, with 12 bases separating them. The germline V gene encodes CDR1 MNHEY and CDR2 SMNVEV (reference sequence).

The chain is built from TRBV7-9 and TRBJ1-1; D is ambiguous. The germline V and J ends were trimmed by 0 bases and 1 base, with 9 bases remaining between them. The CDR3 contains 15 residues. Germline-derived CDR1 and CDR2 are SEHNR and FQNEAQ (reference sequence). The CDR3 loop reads CASSLAELWNTEAFF. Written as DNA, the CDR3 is TGTGCCAGCAGCTTAGCGGAGCTCTGGAACACTGAAGCTTTCTTT.

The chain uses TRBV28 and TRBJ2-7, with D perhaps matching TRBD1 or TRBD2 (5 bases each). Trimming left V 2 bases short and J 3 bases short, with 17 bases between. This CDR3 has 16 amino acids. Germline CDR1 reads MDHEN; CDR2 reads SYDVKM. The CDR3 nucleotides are TGTGCCAGCAGTTTAACGGGTGCAGGGACCCTCTACGAGCAGTACTTC. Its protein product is CASSLTGAGTLYEQYF.

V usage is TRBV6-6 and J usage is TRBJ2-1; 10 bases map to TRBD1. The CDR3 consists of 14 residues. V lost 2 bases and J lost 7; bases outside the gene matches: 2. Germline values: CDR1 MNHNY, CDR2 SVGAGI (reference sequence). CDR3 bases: TGTGCCAGCAGTTACGCGGGACAGGGGAATGAGCAGTTCTTC. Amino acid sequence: CASSYAGQGNEQFF.

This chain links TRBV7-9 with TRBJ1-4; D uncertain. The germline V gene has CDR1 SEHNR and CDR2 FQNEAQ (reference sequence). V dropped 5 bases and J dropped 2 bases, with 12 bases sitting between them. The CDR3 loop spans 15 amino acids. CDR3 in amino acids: CASSPASGTNEKLFF. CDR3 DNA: TGTGCCAGCAGCCCTGCATCGGGGACTAATGAAAAACTGTTTTTT.

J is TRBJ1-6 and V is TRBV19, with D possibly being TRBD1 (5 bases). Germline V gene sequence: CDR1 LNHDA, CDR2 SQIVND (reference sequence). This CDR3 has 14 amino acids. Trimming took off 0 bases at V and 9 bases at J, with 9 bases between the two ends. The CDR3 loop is CASSIEGLPSPLHF. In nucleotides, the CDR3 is TGTGCCAGTAGTATAGAGGGACTGCCTTCACCCCTCCACTTT.

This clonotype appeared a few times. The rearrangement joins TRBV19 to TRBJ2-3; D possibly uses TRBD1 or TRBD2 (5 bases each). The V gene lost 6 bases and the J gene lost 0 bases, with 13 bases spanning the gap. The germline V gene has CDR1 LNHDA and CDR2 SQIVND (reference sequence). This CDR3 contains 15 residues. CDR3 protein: CASSNLGESTDTQYF. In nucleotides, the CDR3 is TGTGCCAGTAGCAACTTGGGGGAGAGCACAGATACGCAGTATTTT.

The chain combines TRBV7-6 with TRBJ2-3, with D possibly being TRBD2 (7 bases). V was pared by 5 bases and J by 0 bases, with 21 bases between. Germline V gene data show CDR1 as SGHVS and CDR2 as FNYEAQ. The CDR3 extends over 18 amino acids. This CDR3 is CASSPNPGGPPSTDTQYF. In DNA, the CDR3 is TGTGCCAGCAGCCCCAACCCGGGGGGCCCTCCTAGCACAGATACGCAGTATTTT.

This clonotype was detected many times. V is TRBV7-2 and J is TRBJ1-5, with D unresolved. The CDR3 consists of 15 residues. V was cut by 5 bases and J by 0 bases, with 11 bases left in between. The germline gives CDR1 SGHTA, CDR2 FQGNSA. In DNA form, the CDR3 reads TGTGCCAGCAGCCACGGGGTTTATAGCAATCAGCCCCAGCATTTT. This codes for CASSHGVYSNQPQHF. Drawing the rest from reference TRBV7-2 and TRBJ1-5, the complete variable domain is GAGVSQSPSNKVTEKGKDVELRCDPISGHTALYWYRQSLGQGLEFLIYFQGNSAPDKSGLPSDRFSAERTGGSVSTLTIQRTQQEDSAVYLCASSHGVYSNQPQHFGDGTRLSIL.

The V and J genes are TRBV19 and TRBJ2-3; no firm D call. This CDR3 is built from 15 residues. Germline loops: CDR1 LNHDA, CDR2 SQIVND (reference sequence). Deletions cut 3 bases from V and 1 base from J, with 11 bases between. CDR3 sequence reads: CASSMIGSGTDTQYF. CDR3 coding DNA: TGTGCCAGTAGTATGATAGGCAGCGGCACAGATACGCAGTATTTT.

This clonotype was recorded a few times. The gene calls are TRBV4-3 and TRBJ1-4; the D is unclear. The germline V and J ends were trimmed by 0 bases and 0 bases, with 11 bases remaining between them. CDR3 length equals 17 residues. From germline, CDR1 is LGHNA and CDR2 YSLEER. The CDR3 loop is CASSQEVHGATNEKLFF. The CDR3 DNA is TGCGCCAGCAGCCAAGAGGTCCATGGGGCAACTAATGAAAAACTGTTTTTT.

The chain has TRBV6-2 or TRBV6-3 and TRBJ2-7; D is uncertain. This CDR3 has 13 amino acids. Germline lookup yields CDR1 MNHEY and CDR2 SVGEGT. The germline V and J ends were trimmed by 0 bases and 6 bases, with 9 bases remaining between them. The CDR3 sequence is CASSYSLEGEQYV. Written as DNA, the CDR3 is TGTGCCAGCAGTTACTCCCTGGAAGGCGAGCAGTACGTC.

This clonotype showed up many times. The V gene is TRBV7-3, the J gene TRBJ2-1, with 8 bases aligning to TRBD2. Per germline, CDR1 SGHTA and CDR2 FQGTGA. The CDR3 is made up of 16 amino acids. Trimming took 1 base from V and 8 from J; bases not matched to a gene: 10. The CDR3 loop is CASSLIAGGSGDEQFF. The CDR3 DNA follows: TGTGCCAGCAGCTTAATCGCGGGGGGCAGTGGGGATGAGCAGTTCTTC.